The T cell receptor (beta chain) described here comes from a study of graft-versus-host responses after intestinal transplantation. Looking at the study overall: Among the recipients, transplants were multivisceral, liver-intestinal, or isolated intestinal. Anti-thymocyte globulin induction preceded roughly 3 years of tacrolimus and steroid maintenance in all recipients. Findings and limits, study-wide: GvH clone levels peaked in circulation, and this peak was associated with early post-transplant HvG declines. Subjects displaying graft-donor T cell macrochimerism possessed elevated graft-versus-host to host-versus-graft clonal ratios inside allografts.

Worth noting for this clone: As yet, its antigen is unknown.

The J segment lost 4 bases and the V segment lost 5 bases, leaving 2 bases of the junction unmatched. Looked up from germline, CDR1 is SGHTA and CDR2 is FQGNSA. The CDR3 is 15 residues long. The table came from immunoSEQ multiplex PCR; TCRdb's copy has only in-frame clones and leaves some out. Of over 80,000 clones listed, 91% were seen once; the top ten hold under 0.2%. Here the sequenced sample was unstimulated CD4+ T cells sorted from spleen or lymph node cells, taken before transplant. This chain uses TRBV7-2 with TRBJ2-1; 13 bases map to TRBD2. This receptor was identified in a human donor who was the organ donor for an intestinal transplant. The CDR3 reads CASSTSGGDYNEQFF. CDR3 DNA sequence: TGTGCCAGCAGCACTAGCGGGGGGGATTACAATGAGCAGTTCTTC.